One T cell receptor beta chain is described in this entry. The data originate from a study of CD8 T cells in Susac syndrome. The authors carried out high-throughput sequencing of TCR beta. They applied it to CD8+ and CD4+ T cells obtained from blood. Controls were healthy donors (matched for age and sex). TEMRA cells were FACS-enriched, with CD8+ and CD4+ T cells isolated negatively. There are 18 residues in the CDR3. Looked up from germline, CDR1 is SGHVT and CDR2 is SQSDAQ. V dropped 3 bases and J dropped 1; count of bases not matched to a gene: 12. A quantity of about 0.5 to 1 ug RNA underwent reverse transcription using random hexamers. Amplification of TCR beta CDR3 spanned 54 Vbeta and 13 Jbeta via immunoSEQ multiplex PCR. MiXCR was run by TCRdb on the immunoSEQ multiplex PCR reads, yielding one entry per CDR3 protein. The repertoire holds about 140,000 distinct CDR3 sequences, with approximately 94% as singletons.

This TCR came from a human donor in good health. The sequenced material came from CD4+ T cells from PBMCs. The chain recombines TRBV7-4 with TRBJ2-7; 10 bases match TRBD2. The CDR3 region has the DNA TGTGCCAGCAGCTTGGGCAGCGGGAGGGAAGATTTTTCCTACGAGCAGTACTTC. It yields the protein CASSLGSGREDFSYEQYF. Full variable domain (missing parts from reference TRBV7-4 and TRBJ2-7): GAGVSQSPRYKVAKRGRDVALRCDSISGHVTLYWYRQTLGQGSEVLTYSQSDAQRDKSGRPSGRFSAERPERSVSTLKIQRTEQGDSAVYLCASSLGSGREDFSYEQYFGPGTRLTVT.